This TCR beta chain was documented in a study of CD4+ T cells in melanoma. With 3 bases clipped from V and 5 bases from J, the junction kept 6 bases outside the gene matches. The CDR3 loop spans 15 amino acids. Per germline, CDR1 LNHDA and CDR2 SQIVND (reference sequence). Repertoires were generated with immunoSEQ multiplex PCR, while TCRdb's copy carries only in-frame clones and drops some. Here the sample spans around 110,000 clones, over 80% being singletons. The receptor was isolated from a human donor with melanoma. Sequenced: peripheral blood. This sequence joins TRBV19 and TRBJ1-5; TRBD1 agrees at 8 bases. Here the CDR3 DNA reads TGTGCCAGTAGTATTGCAGGGGGCGCCTATCAGCCCCAGCATTTT. Protein sequence: CASSIAGGAYQPQHF.